These 24 T cell receptor beta chains came from one sample sequenced in a study of T-cell memory formation after mild COVID-19. Via MiXCR, TCRdb re-called the 5' RACE reads, giving one row per CDR3 protein. Of 170,000 or so distinct CDR3 sequences in the sample, about a fifth were seen once. The sequenced sample consisted of PBMCs or a T cell subset sorted from them (not recorded which). Receptor source: an adult woman who had mild COVID-19 (a few samples of this study predate the infection). Cell type and time point are not known.

In this sample, this clonotype turned up a few times. The chain couples TRBV4-2 to TRBJ2-7; D uncertain. Trimming left V 0 bases short and J 5 bases short, with 11 bases between. This CDR3 is 14 amino acids long. CDR1 is LGHNA and CDR2 is YNFKEQ in the germline V gene. The CDR3 region has the DNA TGTGCCAGCAGCCAAGATGGCTCGAGGAACGAGCAGTACTTC. Protein product: CASSQDGSRNEQYF.

J is TRBJ1-2 and V is TRBV7-9; 12 bases fit TRBD1. J was trimmed by 6 bases and V by 3 bases; bases with no gene match: 8. The germline V gene has CDR1 SEHNR and CDR2 FQNEAQ (reference sequence). The CDR3 runs 16 residues. CDR3 region: CASSFSGQGARHGYTF. In DNA form, the CDR3 reads TGTGCCAGCAGCTTTTCGGGACAGGGGGCGAGGCATGGCTACACCTTC.

This clonotype was picked up one time. V is TRBV15 and J is TRBJ2-7; 8 nucleotides align to TRBD2. The germline V gene has CDR1 LNHNV and CDR2 YYDKDF (reference sequence). This CDR3 contains 16 residues. V shed 1 base, J shed 7 bases, and the junction held 12 bases outside the gene matches. The CDR3 reads CATSRGSSGSLREQYF. The CDR3 DNA follows: TGTGCCACCAGCAGAGGTTCGAGCGGGAGCTTGCGGGAGCAGTACTTC. The full variable domain, with the rest looked up from reference TRBV15 and TRBJ2-7, is DAMVIQNPRYQVTQFGKPVTLSCSQTLNHNVMYWYQQKSSQAPKLLFHYYDKDFNNEADTPDNFQSRRPNTSFCFLDIRSPGLGDTAMYLCATSRGSSGSLREQYFGPGTRLTVT.

The CDR3 nucleotides read TGTGCCAGCAGCGTACATCAGGACAGGGGGTACAATGAGCAGTTCTTC. As protein: CASSVHQDRGYNEQFF. The chain combines TRBV9 with TRBJ2-1; 10 bases align to TRBD1. Germline CDR1 and CDR2: SGDLS and YYNGEE. The CDR3 has 16 residues. Unmatched junction bases numbered 5, after V lost 1 base and J lost 4 bases.

The chain has TRBV4-1 and TRBJ2-7; D not resolved. V gave up 0 bases and J gave up 2 bases, with 8 bases separating them. Germline-derived CDR1 and CDR2 are MGHRA and YSYEKL. The CDR3 has 14 residues. In DNA, the CDR3 is TGCGCCAGCAGCCAAGAGACCACGACCTACGAGCAGTACTTC. Protein sequence: CASSQETTTYEQYF.

This clonotype occurred a few times. This chain uses TRBV5-1 with TRBJ2-3; 13 positions agree with TRBD2. J was trimmed by 4 bases and V by 4 bases; bases with no gene match: 9. Germline V gene sequence: CDR1 SGHRS, CDR2 YFSETQ. The CDR3 covers 17 residues. The CDR3 here is CASSRDGLAGEPDTQYF. DNA for the CDR3: TGCGCCAGCAGCCGCGATGGACTAGCGGGGGAGCCAGATACGCAGTATTTT. The whole variable domain, filled in from reference TRBV5-1 and TRBJ2-3, reads KAGVTQTPRYLIKTRGQQVTLSCSPISGHRSVSWYQQTPGQGLQFLFEYFSETQRNKGNFPGRFSGRQFSNSRSEMNVSTLELGDSALYLCASSRDGLAGEPDTQYFGPGTRLTVL.

In this sample, this clonotype turned up a few times. The V gene is TRBV7-9, the J gene TRBJ2-1; 7 nucleotides align to TRBD2. The CDR3 covers 15 residues. The germline V gene encodes CDR1 SEHNR and CDR2 FQNEAQ (reference sequence). V was clipped by 5 bases and J by 5 bases; unmatched bases: 9. The CDR3 coding sequence is TGTGCCAGCAGCCCTCCGGGGGGAATCAACAATGAGCAGTTCTTC. Protein product: CASSPPGGINNEQFF.

The V and J genes are TRBV29-1 and TRBJ2-7; no clear D gene. V was trimmed by 7 bases and J by 0 bases, leaving 16 bases between them. The CDR3 totals 14 residues. CDR1 is SQVTM and CDR2 is ANQGSEA in the germline V gene. For the CDR3, the DNA is TGCAGCGCCATAGGTTCCCGAAGCTCCTACGAGCAGTACTTC. This gives the protein CSAIGSRSSYEQYF.

This clonotype has at least ten counts. The rearrangement uses TRBV5-6 and TRBJ2-2, with TRBD1 matching 7 bases. Germline trimming cut 3 bases from V and 3 bases from J; bases unmatched to any gene: 14. The CDR3 is 18 amino acids. Germline values: CDR1 SGHDT, CDR2 YYEEEE. As DNA, the CDR3 is TGTGCCAGCAGCTATAACCCTCTAAGACAGGGCGACACCGGGGAGCTGTTTTTT. Translation gives CASSYNPLRQGDTGELFF.

This clonotype was seen only a few times. This CDR3 is CATKDRGDQPQHF. CDR3 DNA sequence: TGTGCCACCAAGGACAGGGGGGATCAGCCCCAGCATTTT. The chain combines TRBV15 with TRBJ1-5; 10 positions match TRBD1. The CDR3 covers 13 residues. CDR1 and CDR2 (germline): LNHNV, YYDKDF (reference sequence). V lost 7 bases and J lost 5; bases outside the gene matches: 2.

This clonotype has a handful of counts. The chain carries TRBV5-8 and TRBJ2-5; a possible D gene is TRBD2 (6 bases). Trimming removed 3 bases at V and 3 bases at J, with 12 bases between. The CDR3 contains 14 residues. The germline V gene has CDR1 SGHTS and CDR2 YDEGEE. CDR3 sequence (DNA): TGTGCCAGCAGCTGGGACTTCTTAAAAGAGACCCAGTACTTC. This codes for CASSWDFLKETQYF.

The rearrangement links TRBV7-2 to TRBJ2-5; TRBD1 is a possible D gene (6 bases). V lost 4 bases, J lost 1 base, and 13 bases lay in between. The CDR3 extends over 15 amino acids. From germline, CDR1 is SGHTA and CDR2 FQGNSA. CDR3 protein: CASSSGQCGQETQYF. In DNA form, the CDR3 reads TGTGCCAGCAGCTCCGGACAGTGTGGCCAAGAGACCCAGTACTTC.

This clonotype was seen more than once but under ten times. The rearrangement links TRBV20-1 to TRBJ2-3, with 13 bases aligning to TRBD2. Trimming cost V 4 bases and J 3 bases; bases outside gene matches: 10. This CDR3 is built from 17 residues. Germline values: CDR1 DFQATT, CDR2 SNEGSKA (reference sequence). The CDR3: CSAITSGRVWVTDTQYF. The CDR3 nucleotides are TGCAGTGCTATTACTAGCGGGAGGGTCTGGGTGACAGATACGCAGTATTTT.

The chain uses TRBV5-5 and TRBJ2-1; 12 positions match TRBD2. Germline V lookup: CDR1 SGHKS, CDR2 YYEKEE (reference sequence). The junction had 12 bases not matched to a gene; V was cut back by 4 bases and J by 4 bases. The CDR3 contains 18 residues. CDR3 DNA sequence: TGTGCCAGCAGCCACCCTGGGATCACTAGCGGGGGGTACAATGAGCAGTTCTTC. This codes for CASSHPGITSGGYNEQFF. Using reference TRBV5-5 and TRBJ2-1 for the parts outside the CDR3, the full variable domain is DAGVTQSPTHLIKTRGQQVTLRCSPISGHKSVSWYQQVLGQGPQFIFQYYEKEERGRGNFPDRFSARQFPNYSSELNVNALLLGDSALYLCASSHPGITSGGYNEQFFGPGTRLTVL.

The rearrangement uses TRBV20-1 and TRBJ1-3; D is ambiguous. Per the germline V gene, CDR1 is DFQATT and CDR2 is SNEGSKA (reference sequence). With 3 bases removed from V and 4 bases from J, the gap between germline ends came to 10 bases. This CDR3 has 13 amino acids. The CDR3 region is CSARRPTGNTIYF. CDR3 coding DNA: TGCAGTGCTAGGCGGCCAACGGGAAACACCATATATTTT.

The V gene is TRBV30, the J gene TRBJ2-1; the D is unclear. The V end lost 7 bases, the J end lost 3 bases, and 13 bases lay between the germline ends. Per the germline V gene, CDR1 is GTSNPN and CDR2 is SVGIG (reference sequence). CDR3 length equals 13 residues. The CDR3 nucleotides read TGTGCCTCGACTGGGGAATACTACAATGAGCAGTTCTTC. Amino acids: CASTGEYYNEQFF.

This clonotype was seen only a few times. J is TRBJ1-1 and V is TRBV5-1; TRBD1 matches 7 bases. Per the germline V gene, CDR1 is SGHRS and CDR2 is YFSETQ. V was pared by 2 bases and J by 1 base, with 8 bases of the junction left unmatched. CDR3 size: 16 residues. CDR3 loop: CASSFEGGVGNTEAFF. The CDR3 coding sequence is TGCGCCAGCAGCTTTGAAGGGGGCGTTGGGAACACTGAAGCTTTCTTT.

The sample holds a few counts of this clonotype. J is TRBJ1-2 and V is TRBV15; TRBD1 matches at 7 bases. J was trimmed by 3 bases and V by 1 base; bases with no gene match: 14. The V gene's germline CDR1 is LNHNV and CDR2 YYDKDF (reference sequence). The CDR3 consists of 18 residues. The CDR3 region is CATSRGGPGQTVDYGYTF. Here the CDR3 DNA reads TGTGCCACCAGCAGAGGGGGGCCGGGACAGACGGTGGACTATGGCTACACCTTC.

Only a few counts were recorded for this clonotype. The chain carries TRBV7-9 and TRBJ1-2, with D maybe TRBD1 (5 bases). This CDR3 has 14 amino acids. Deletions cut 4 bases from V and 6 bases from J, with 15 bases between. Germline loops: CDR1 SEHNR, CDR2 FQNEAQ (reference sequence). The CDR3 coding sequence is TGTGCCAGCAGCTCCTTCGGGACCGCCGATGGCTACACCTTC. Its translation is CASSSFGTADGYTF. Together with reference TRBV7-9 and TRBJ1-2, the CDR3 gives the full variable domain: DTGVSQNPRHKITKRGQNVTFRCDPISEHNRLYWYRQTLGQGPEFLTYFQNEAQLEKSRLLSDRFSAERPKGSFSTLEIQRTEQGDSAMYLCASSSFGTADGYTFGSGTRLTVV.

This clonotype was observed a handful of times. The rearrangement uses TRBV6-1 and TRBJ2-7; D is unclear. Germline-derived CDR1 and CDR2 are MNHNS and SASEGT. Deletions cut 4 bases from V and 2 bases from J, with 12 bases between. This CDR3 region has 14 residues. The CDR3: CASSAGLTPYEQYF. DNA for the CDR3: TGTGCCAGCAGTGCAGGCTTAACCCCCTACGAGCAGTACTTC.

This clonotype was observed a handful of times. The chain recombines TRBV20-1 with TRBJ2-7; 12 positions match TRBD1. Germline V gene sequence: CDR1 DFQATT, CDR2 SNEGSKA (reference sequence). The CDR3 length is 16 residues. J lost 3 bases, V lost 1 base, and 7 bases had no gene match. The CDR3 is CSARGRDRGLIYEQYF. CDR3 coding DNA: TGCAGTGCTAGAGGTCGGGACAGGGGGCTTATCTACGAGCAGTACTTC.

The chain joins TRBV11-2 to TRBJ1-1; a possible D gene is TRBD1 (6 bases). The CDR3 is 15 amino acids. Germline-derived CDR1 and CDR2 are SGHAT and FQNNGV. The V end was cut by 4 bases, the J end by 5 bases, with 17 bases between. The CDR3 DNA reads as TGTGCCAGCAGCTCAGAGACAGGTCGGTGGACTGAAGCTTTCTTT. It yields the protein CASSSETGRWTEAFF. Full variable domain (missing parts from reference TRBV11-2 and TRBJ1-1): EAGVAQSPRYKIIEKRQSVAFWCNPISGHATLYWYQQILGQGPKLLIQFQNNGVVDDSQLPKDRFSAERLKGVDSTLKIQPAKLEDSAVYLCASSSETGRWTEAFFGQGTRLTVV.

V gene TRBV10-3 combines with J gene TRBJ1-4, with D maybe TRBD1 (5 bases). Trimming removed 2 bases at V and 8 bases at J, with 12 bases between. The CDR3 consists of 14 residues. Germline CDR1 is ENHRY and CDR2 is SYGVKD. This CDR3 reads CAISEGGEVEKLFF. Written as DNA, the CDR3 is TGTGCCATCAGTGAGGGGGGTGAGGTCGAAAAACTGTTTTTT.

This CDR3 is CASSPAGEYTDTQYF. The CDR3 bases are TGTGCCAGCAGTCCAGCGGGAGAGTACACAGATACGCAGTATTTT. The chain employs TRBV27 and TRBJ2-3, with 8 bases that match TRBD2. The CDR3 covers 15 residues. V trimming: 5 bases; J trimming: 2 bases; junction bases outside the gene matches: 6. Germline CDR1 reads MNHEY; CDR2 reads SMNVEV (reference sequence).